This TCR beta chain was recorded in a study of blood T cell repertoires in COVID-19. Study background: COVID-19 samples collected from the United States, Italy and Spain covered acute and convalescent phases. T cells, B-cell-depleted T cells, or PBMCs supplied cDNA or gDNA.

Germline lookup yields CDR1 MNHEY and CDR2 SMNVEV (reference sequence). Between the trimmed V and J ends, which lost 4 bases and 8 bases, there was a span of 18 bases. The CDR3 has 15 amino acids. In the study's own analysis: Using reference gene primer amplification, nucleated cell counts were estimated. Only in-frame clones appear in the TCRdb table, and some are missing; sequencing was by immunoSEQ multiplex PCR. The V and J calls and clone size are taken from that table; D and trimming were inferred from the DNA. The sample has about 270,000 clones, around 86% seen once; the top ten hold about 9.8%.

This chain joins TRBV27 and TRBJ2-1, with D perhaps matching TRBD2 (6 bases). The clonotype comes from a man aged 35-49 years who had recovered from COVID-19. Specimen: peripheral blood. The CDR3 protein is CASSSLGVGEDEQFF. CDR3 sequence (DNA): TGTGCCAGCAGTTCCCTTGGCGTAGGGGAGGATGAGCAGTTCTTC.